The clone carrying this T cell receptor (beta chain) was seen at least ten times. Its matching antigen is unknown. Trimming took 7 bases from V and 4 from J, leaving 10 bases between them. Germline V lookup: CDR1 MNHNY, CDR2 SVGAGI (reference sequence). This CDR3 has 12 amino acids. The sample originates from a study of cytomegalovirus exposure and HLA in healthy donors. General study results and limits: In the roughly 120 validation repertoires, a later analysis found that first-cohort TCR clusters tended to co-occur. The authors confirmed in vitro that three CMV-associated chains were specific for CMV antigens. Most TCR sequences showed up rarely, but some public TCRs showed up in many donors. Diagnosis of cytomegalovirus status made by the classifier reportedly showed high specificity and sensitivity.

This table comes from immunoSEQ multiplex PCR, and its TCRdb copy is limited to in-frame clones, with some not included. The profile shows about 72,000 clones, 94% of them singletons. The chain is built from TRBV6-6 and TRBJ1-2; D might be TRBD1 (6 bases). What was sequenced was PBMCs. The TCR was taken from a woman aged 18-35 years in good health and CMV-seropositive. CDR3 amino acids: CASKQGAYGYTF. The CDR3 nucleotides are TGTGCCAGCAAACAGGGAGCCTATGGCTACACCTTC.